This T cell receptor beta chain is from a study of OX40 agonist ivuxolimab in advanced cancers. The CDR3 totals 12 residues. Germline loops: CDR1 LNHNV, CDR2 YYDKDF (reference sequence). V was shortened by 1 base and J by 9 bases, with 7 bases between the two germline ends. Sequenced by immunoSEQ multiplex PCR; TCRdb stores in-frame clones only, minus some. The table lists about 84,000 clones, approximately 95% of them singletons, with about 10% in the top ten. V is TRBV15 and J is TRBJ2-1; D is uncertain. Material: CD4+ or CD8+ T cells sorted from blood, obtained in a trial of the OX40 agonist ivuxolimab. This sequence originates from an adult with an advanced solid tumor such as melanoma, head and neck, liver or kidney cancer. The CDR3 region has the DNA TGTGCCACCAGCAGAGTCGGTCCTGAGCAGTTCTTC. Translated, it gives CATSRVGPEQFF.